This T cell receptor beta chain stems from a study of OX40 agonist ivuxolimab in advanced cancers. Study observations and caveats: Nonresponders included some who also had low normalized T-cell clonal expansion.

As regards this clone: Its antigen remains unknown.

Germline values: CDR1 SEHNR, CDR2 FQNEAQ (reference sequence). V lost 5 bases to trimming and J lost 0 bases; unmatched junction nucleotides: 15. The CDR3 has 18 residues. The table came from immunoSEQ multiplex PCR; TCRdb's copy has only in-frame clones and leaves some out. Here the sample spans under 25,000 clones, roughly four fifths being singletons. The timepoints at which blood was sampled were baseline, cycle 4 day 1, and cycle 7 day 1. The chain combines TRBV7-9 with TRBJ1-1, with TRBD1 matching 7 bases. The sequences come from CD4+ or CD8+ T cells sorted from blood, collected in a trial of the OX40 agonist ivuxolimab. The receptor's source is an adult with an advanced solid tumor such as melanoma, head and neck, liver or kidney cancer. The CDR3 reads CASSPKVRTGKMNTEAFF. The CDR3 DNA reads TGTGCCAGCAGCCCGAAGGTGAGGACAGGCAAAATGAACACTGAAGCTTTCTTT.